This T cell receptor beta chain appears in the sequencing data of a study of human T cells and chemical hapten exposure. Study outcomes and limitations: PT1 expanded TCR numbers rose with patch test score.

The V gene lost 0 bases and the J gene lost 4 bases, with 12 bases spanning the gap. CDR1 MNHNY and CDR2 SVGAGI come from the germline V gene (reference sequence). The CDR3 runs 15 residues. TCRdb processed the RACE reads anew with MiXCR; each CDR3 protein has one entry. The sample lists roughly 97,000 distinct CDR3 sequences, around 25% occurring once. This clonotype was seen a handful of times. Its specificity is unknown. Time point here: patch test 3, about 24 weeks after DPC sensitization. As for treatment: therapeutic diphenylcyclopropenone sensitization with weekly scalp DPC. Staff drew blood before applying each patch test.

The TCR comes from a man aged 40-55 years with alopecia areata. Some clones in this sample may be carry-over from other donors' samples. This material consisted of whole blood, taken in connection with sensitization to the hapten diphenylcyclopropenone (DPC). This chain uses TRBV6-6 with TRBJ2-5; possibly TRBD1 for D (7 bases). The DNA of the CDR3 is TGTGCCAGCAGTTACTCCGGGACAGCGGGAGAGACCCAGTACTTC. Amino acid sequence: CASSYSGTAGETQYF.